The clone carrying this TCR beta chain came up a few times. Alongside a J-beta primer mix, a sample-barcoded 5' primer served in a second PCR lasting 7 to 11 cycles. TCRdb itself ran the 5' RACE reads through MiXCR, one entry per CDR3 protein. The table includes 700,000 to 850,000 distinct CDR3 sequences, 35% to 40% detected once. These data come from a study of blood T cells in healthy people across ages. Sequenced sample: blood. The sequence was collected from a man between 18 and 35 years old in good health.

CDR3 DNA: TGCAGTGCTAGAGATGAAGGGGGCCCCACAGATACGCAGTATTTT. Protein product: CSARDEGGPTDTQYF. The chain recombines TRBV20-1 with TRBJ2-3, with 7 bases aligning to TRBD1. From germline, CDR1 is DFQATT and CDR2 SNEGSKA (reference sequence). V gave up 0 bases and J gave up 2 bases; unmatched junction bases: 5. This CDR3 comprises 15 residues.